What follows are 27 T cell receptor beta chains derived from one specimen sequenced in a study of T cell responses to AZD1222 COVID-19 vaccine. Sequencing used immunoSEQ multiplex PCR; TCRdb keeps in-frame clones, though not all of them. The sample has 85,000 to 120,000 clones, roughly 86% seen once. This specimen consisted of peripheral blood, obtained on day 0 of AZD1222 vaccination. Receptors were obtained from an adult in good health.

The chain couples TRBV3-1 (or the pseudogene TRBV3-2) to TRBJ1-2, with 7 positions matching TRBD1. Looked up from germline, CDR1 is LGHDT and CDR2 is YNNKEL (reference sequence). Trimming at V came to 2 bases and at J to 1 base, leaving 10 bases not matched to a gene. This CDR3 spans 17 amino acids. The CDR3 spells CASSQNIPGQLNYGYTF. The CDR3 nucleotides are TGTGCCAGCAGCCAAAACATACCGGGACAGCTTAACTATGGCTACACCTTC.

The chain carries TRBV24-1 and TRBJ2-3; TRBD2 agrees at 8 bases. This CDR3 is 15 amino acids long. The V segment lost 9 bases and the J segment 2 bases; nucleotides outside the gene matches: 9. Looked up from germline, CDR1 is KGHDR and CDR2 is SFDVKD. The CDR3 nucleotides read TGTGCCACCGCGGCTGGACTAGCTTTCACAGATACGCAGTATTTT. Translating it yields CATAAGLAFTDTQYF.

This clone was seen more than once but under ten times. The chain recombines TRBV11-2 with TRBJ1-2; possibly TRBD1 for D (5 bases). The CDR3 has 12 amino acids. From germline, CDR1 is SGHAT and CDR2 FQNNGV. V lost 4 bases to trimming and J lost 4 bases, with 7 bases between them. For the CDR3, the DNA is TGTGCCAGCAGCTCTGGGACCTATGGCTACACCTTC. It codes for CASSSGTYGYTF.

The CDR3 DNA reads TGTGCCAGTAGTACTAAACAGGGGCCCAATCAGCCCCAGCATTTT. Translation: CASSTKQGPNQPQHF. The chain has TRBV19 and TRBJ1-5; 7 bases are a match to TRBD1. The V and J ends lost 4 bases and 3 bases, in that order; junction bases with no gene match: 6. Per the germline V gene, CDR1 is LNHDA and CDR2 is SQIVND (reference sequence). The CDR3 length is 15 residues.

The sample holds a few counts of this clone. The same CDR3 can be traced to other DNA sequences in this sample. The chain joins TRBV7-9 to TRBJ1-5; D remains unclear. Germline V lookup: CDR1 SEHNR, CDR2 FQNEAQ (reference sequence). The length of the CDR3 is 14 residues. Trimming removed 5 bases from V and 4 bases from J, with 12 bases in between. CDR3 nucleotide sequence: TGTGCCAGCAGCCTCGGGATACCAAATCAGCCCCAGCATTTT. Amino acid sequence: CASSLGIPNQPQHF. Together with reference TRBV7-9 and TRBJ1-5, the CDR3 gives the full variable domain: DTGVSQNPRHKITKRGQNVTFRCDPISEHNRLYWYRQTLGQGPEFLTYFQNEAQLEKSRLLSDRFSAERPKGSFSTLEIQRTEQGDSAMYLCASSLGIPNQPQHFGDGTRLSIL.

V and J are TRBV11-2 and TRBJ2-1; the D gene is possibly TRBD1 (6 bases). V lost 1 base and J lost 6, with 10 bases in between. Germline values: CDR1 SGHAT, CDR2 FQNNGV. This CDR3 has 14 residues. CDR3 protein: CASSLAQGTNEQFF. CDR3 nucleotide sequence: TGTGCCAGCAGCTTAGCCCAGGGGACCAATGAGCAGTTCTTC.

This chain joins TRBV27 and TRBJ1-6; D is ambiguous. V was clipped by 5 bases and J by 9 bases, with 17 bases between them. There are 15 residues in the CDR3. Germline V gene sequence: CDR1 MNHEY, CDR2 SMNVEV (reference sequence). This CDR3 reads CASSPGRVPGSPLHF. In DNA form, the CDR3 reads TGTGCCAGCAGTCCCGGTCGTGTACCGGGTTCACCCCTCCACTTT.

This clone was recorded only once. This rearrangement joins TRBV2 to TRBJ2-2; TRBD1 matches at 7 bases. V shed 7 bases and J 6 bases; nucleotides not matched to a gene: 11. CDR1 and CDR2 (germline): SNHLY, FYNNEI. There are 15 residues in the CDR3. The chain's CDR3 is CASKGAEWLAGELFF. The CDR3 nucleotides read TGTGCCAGCAAGGGGGCGGAGTGGCTCGCCGGGGAGCTGTTTTTT. The variable domain in full, completed from reference TRBV2 and TRBJ2-2, reads EPEVTQTPSHQVTQMGQEVILRCVPISNHLYFYWYRQILGQKVEFLVSFYNNEISEKSEIFDDQFSVERPDGSNFTLKIRSTKLEDSAMYFCASKGAEWLAGELFFGEGSRLTVL.

V gene TRBV19 combines with J gene TRBJ1-5, with 10 bases aligning to TRBD1. The ends lost 6 bases at V and 6 bases at J; junction bases unmatched: 2. Germline loops: CDR1 LNHDA, CDR2 SQIVND (reference sequence). The CDR3 spans 13 residues. In nucleotides, the CDR3 is TGTGCCAGTAGCGGGACAGGGGTTCAGCCCCAGCATTTT. This sequence encodes CASSGTGVQPQHF.

V gene TRBV15 combines with J gene TRBJ1-5; weak D call: TRBD1 (5 bases). From germline, CDR1 is LNHNV and CDR2 YYDKDF (reference sequence). With 4 bases removed from V and 5 bases from J, the gap between germline ends came to 15 bases. This CDR3 has 15 residues. CDR3 in DNA: TGTGCCACCAGCACCCCCTTGGGGGACTATCAGCCCCAGCATTTT. Amino acids: CATSTPLGDYQPQHF.

The rearrangement links TRBV5-1 to TRBJ1-1; D not resolved. This CDR3 is 14 amino acids long. CDR1 SGHRS and CDR2 YFSETQ come from the germline V gene. Trimming cost V 2 bases and J 1 base, with 9 bases left between them. This CDR3 reads CASSLQGSNTEAFF. In DNA form, the CDR3 reads TGCGCCAGCAGCTTACAAGGGTCGAACACTGAAGCTTTCTTT. Looking up the rest from reference TRBV5-1 and TRBJ1-1 gives the full variable domain: KAGVTQTPRYLIKTRGQQVTLSCSPISGHRSVSWYQQTPGQGLQFLFEYFSETQRNKGNFPGRFSGRQFSNSRSEMNVSTLELGDSALYLCASSLQGSNTEAFFGQGTRLTVV.

The rearrangement uses TRBV6-5 and TRBJ2-1, with TRBD2 as a possible D gene (7 bases). The length of the CDR3 is 14 residues. CDR1 and CDR2 from the germline V gene are MNHEY and SVGAGI. V was pared by 8 bases and J by 1 base, with 12 bases between. The CDR3 DNA reads TGTGCCAGCGGGAGGGGGGGATCCTACAATGAGCAGTTCTTC. Its translation: CASGRGGSYNEQFF.

The chain employs TRBV24-1 and TRBJ1-2, with TRBD1 matching 7 bases. Germline-derived CDR1 and CDR2 are KGHDR and SFDVKD. J gave up 4 bases and V 3 bases, and 1 base lay outside the gene matches. The length of the CDR3 is 13 residues. The CDR3 DNA is TGTGCCACCAGTGATGGGGACAGCTATGGCTACACCTTC. Amino acids: CATSDGDSYGYTF.

V gene TRBV19 combines with J gene TRBJ1-2; 12 nucleotides agree with TRBD1. Per the germline V gene, CDR1 is LNHDA and CDR2 is SQIVND (reference sequence). The V gene end was trimmed by 3 bases and the J gene end by 3 bases; junction bases not matched to a gene: 5. CDR3 length: 16 residues. This CDR3 is CASSIPGQGAYYGYTF. The CDR3 DNA is TGTGCCAGTAGTATTCCGGGACAGGGGGCCTACTATGGCTACACCTTC. Drawing the rest from reference TRBV19 and TRBJ1-2, the complete variable domain is DGGITQSPKYLFRKEGQNVTLSCEQNLNHDAMYWYRQDPGQGLRLIYYSQIVNDFQKGDIAEGYSVSREKKESFPLTVTSAQKNPTAFYLCASSIPGQGAYYGYTFGSGTRLTVV.

This clone was recorded at least ten times. The chain joins TRBV28 to TRBJ2-2; 8 nucleotides agree with TRBD2. The CDR3 loop spans 16 amino acids. CDR1 is MDHEN and CDR2 is SYDVKM in the germline V gene. After removal of 8 bases from V and 5 bases from J, the junction contained 13 bases not matched to a gene. The DNA for the CDR3 is TGTGCCAGCCAGCCCGGGGGGGCTGAAAGGACCGGGGAGCTGTTTTTT. Its protein product is CASQPGGAERTGELFF.

This rearrangement joins TRBV28 to TRBJ1-5; D uncertain. Trimming removed 3 bases at V and 10 bases at J, with 10 bases between. Germline loops: CDR1 MDHEN, CDR2 SYDVKM. The CDR3 is 12 amino acids. The CDR3 nucleotides read TGTGCCAGCAGTTTGCCGGGGTTTCCCCAGCATTTT. Protein product: CASSLPGFPQHF.

Comments on this clone: At the DNA level, this CDR3 is encoded by other sequences in the same sample as well. The rearrangement uses TRBV6-5 and TRBJ1-2; 12 positions match TRBD1. CDR3 length: 15 amino acids. V lost 6 bases to trimming and J lost 1 base; unmatched junction nucleotides: 3. From germline, CDR1 is MNHEY and CDR2 SVGAGI. CDR3 loop: CASRGQGAGNYGYTF. CDR3 sequence (DNA): TGTGCCAGCAGGGGACAGGGGGCCGGTAACTATGGCTACACCTTC.

The CDR3 here is CAWSVGGADTQYF. DNA for the CDR3: TGTGCCTGGAGTGTTGGGGGGGCAGATACGCAGTATTTT. The rearrangement links TRBV30 to TRBJ2-3; TRBD2 matches 7 bases. The CDR3 has 13 residues. The V gene end was trimmed by 0 bases and the J gene end by 4 bases; junction bases not matched to a gene: 1. In germline, CDR1 is GTSNPN, CDR2 SVGIG (reference sequence).

This chain uses TRBV7-9 with TRBJ2-7, with a weak D call TRBD1 (6 bases). V gave up 5 bases and J gave up 0 bases, with 11 bases separating them. CDR1 is SEHNR and CDR2 is FQNEAQ in the germline V gene (reference sequence). This CDR3 contains 14 residues. CDR3 in DNA: TGTGCCAGCAGCCCCGGACAGAGCTCCTACGAGCAGTACTTC. It is translated as CASSPGQSSYEQYF.

The rearrangement links TRBV15 to TRBJ1-4; no reliable D call. This CDR3 has 16 amino acids. Germline-derived CDR1 and CDR2 are LNHNV and YYDKDF (reference sequence). Trimming pared 2 bases from V and 0 bases from J, leaving 10 bases between. CDR3 DNA sequence: TGTGCCACCAGCAGACCGCAGGCTGCAACTAATGAAAAACTGTTTTTT. Amino acids: CATSRPQAATNEKLFF.

The chain joins TRBV7-2 to TRBJ2-1; D gene ambiguous. Germline V gene sequence: CDR1 SGHTA, CDR2 FQGNSA. V lost 4 bases to trimming and J lost 6 bases, with 10 bases between them. The CDR3 contains 13 residues. The CDR3: CASSSRRINEQFF. CDR3 DNA sequence: TGTGCCAGCAGCTCCAGGAGAATCAATGAGCAGTTCTTC.

The chain employs TRBV9 and TRBJ1-1, with a possible D match to TRBD1 (5 bases). V was shortened by 4 bases and J by 3 bases, with 13 bases between the two germline ends. The CDR3 length is 14 residues. The V gene's germline CDR1 is SGDLS and CDR2 YYNGEE. DNA of the CDR3: TGTGCCAGCAGCCCTCAAGGGGAGTACACTGAAGCTTTCTTT. As protein: CASSPQGEYTEAFF.

The chain employs TRBV6-2 or TRBV6-3 and TRBJ2-7, with D uncertain. Germline values: CDR1 MNHEY, CDR2 SVGEGT. The ends were cut back, 4 bases at V and 5 bases at J, with 12 bases in the middle. The CDR3 has 13 amino acids. The CDR3 coding sequence is TGTGCCAGCAGTTCTCAGGTGGCCAACGAGCAGTACTTC. This translates into CASSSQVANEQYF.

The rearrangement links TRBV5-4 to TRBJ2-3, with D possibly called TRBD1 or TRBD2 (5 bases each). Deletions cut 3 bases from V and 8 bases from J, with 13 bases between. The CDR3 has 13 residues. In germline, CDR1 is SGHNT, CDR2 YYREEE (reference sequence). CDR3 protein: CASSSSGTLTQYF. The CDR3 DNA follows: TGTGCCAGCAGCTCCTCCGGGACGCTTACGCAGTATTTT.

The chain uses TRBV9 and TRBJ1-6; D is unresolved. CDR3 length: 15 amino acids. The germline gives CDR1 SGDLS, CDR2 YYNGEE. The V end lost 0 bases, the J end lost 5 bases, and 9 bases lay between the germline ends. CDR3 bases: TGTGCCAGCAGCGTAGGGAACCTTAATAATTCACCCCTCCACTTT. Translating it yields CASSVGNLNNSPLHF.

The chain joins TRBV11-2 to TRBJ2-3, with 9 bases aligning to TRBD2. The V gene's germline CDR1 is SGHAT and CDR2 FQNNGV. The CDR3 covers 17 residues. The junction had 10 bases not matched to a gene; V was cut back by 5 bases and J by 1 base. The CDR3 DNA reads as TGTGCCAGCAGCGGTAGTCTGGCGGGAGGGGGCACAGATACGCAGTATTTT. Protein product: CASSGSLAGGGTDTQYF.

The chain joins TRBV12-2 to TRBJ2-6. TRBV12-2 is shown as a pseudogene. The CDR3 has 18 amino acids. The CDR3 region has the DNA TGTGCAAGTCGCTTTTACTGGGACCCAACATCTGGGGCCAACGTCCTGACTTTC. Encoded protein: CASRFYWDPTSGANVLTF.